This record concerns one T cell receptor (beta chain) sequence. With 4 bases clipped from V and 5 bases from J, the junction kept 10 bases outside the gene matches. The CDR3 has 14 amino acids. CDR1 is SQVTM and CDR2 is ANQGSEA in the germline V gene. These data come from a study of blood T cell repertoires in COVID-19. Using immunoSEQ multiplex PCR, the repertoire was profiled, and TCRdb retains in-frame clones only, with some absent. The sample lists about 380,000 clones; approximately 90% were seen once. V and J are TRBV29-1 and TRBJ1-2, with TRBD1 matching over 7 bases. The sample was PBMCs or T cells enriched from blood (not recorded which). The sequence was obtained from a woman between 18 and 29 years old who had recovered from COVID-19. CDR3 in DNA: TGCAGCGTTGTAGGACAGGAGACTCGGTATGGCTACACCTTC. Its protein is CSVVGQETRYGYTF. Complete variable domain (other parts from reference TRBV29-1 and TRBJ1-2): SAVISQKPSRDICQRGTSLTIQCQVDSQVTMMFWYRQQPGQSLTLIATANQGSEATYESGFVIDKFPISRPNLTFSTLTVSNMSPEDSSIYLCSVVGQETRYGYTFGSGTRLTVV.